Described below is a single TCR beta chain sequence and its context. Time point given: pre-treatment baseline. Disease control meant complete response, partial response or stable disease at 12 weeks. Each bulk PBMC sample had 300 to 400 ng DNA loaded. The repertoire was sequenced with immunoSEQ multiplex PCR; TCRdb's copy has only in-frame clones and lacks some. Seen here are 11,000 or so clones, roughly 85% observed once, and the top ten hold approximately 19%. The record originates from a study of blood T cell dynamics during melanoma immunotherapy. Study details: Standard first-line treatment here was pembrolizumab or nivolumab plus ipilimumab in metastatic melanoma.

From germline, CDR1 is SGDLS and CDR2 YYNGEE. The V and J ends lost 4 bases and 7 bases respectively, with 20 bases between them. The CDR3 extends over 16 amino acids. The receptor comes from a human donor with melanoma. Material: blood, obtained from a patient treated with checkpoint blockade. V gene TRBV9 combines with J gene TRBJ1-4; the D is unclear. DNA for the CDR3: TGTGCCAGCAGCTCGACATCGGGCGGGAGGGCTGAAAAACTGTTTTTT. Protein sequence: CASSSTSGGRAEKLFF.